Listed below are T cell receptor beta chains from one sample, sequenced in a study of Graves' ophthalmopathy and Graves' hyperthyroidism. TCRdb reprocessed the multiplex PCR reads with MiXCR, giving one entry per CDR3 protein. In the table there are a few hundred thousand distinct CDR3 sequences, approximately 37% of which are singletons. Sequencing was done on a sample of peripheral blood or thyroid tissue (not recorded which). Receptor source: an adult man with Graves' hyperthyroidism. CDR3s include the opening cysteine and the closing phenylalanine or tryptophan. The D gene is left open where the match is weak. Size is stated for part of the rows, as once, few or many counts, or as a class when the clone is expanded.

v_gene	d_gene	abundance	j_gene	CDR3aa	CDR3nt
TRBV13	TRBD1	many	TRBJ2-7	CASSPGQGNSYEQYF	TGTGCCAGCAGCCCCGGACAGGGGAATTCCTACGAGCAGTACTTC
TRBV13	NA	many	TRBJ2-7	CASSTRTGNNSSYEQYF	TGTGCCAGCAGCACTCGTACAGGGAACAATAGCTCCTACGAGCAGTACTTC
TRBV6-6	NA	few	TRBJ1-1	CASSYGVGVTTEAFF	TGTGCCAGCAGTTACGGAGTAGGGGTGACCACTGAAGCTTTCTTT
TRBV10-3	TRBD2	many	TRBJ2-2	CAISDRKPGLAGGTGELFF	TGTGCCATCAGTGATCGGAAACCGGGACTAGCGGGGGGTACCGGGGAGCTGTTTTTT
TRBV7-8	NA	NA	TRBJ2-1	CASSLGRGHNIYNEQFF	TGTGCCAGCAGCTTAGGCAGGGGACACAACATCTACAATGAGCAGTTCTTC
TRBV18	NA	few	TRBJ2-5	CASSEYRERETQYF	TGTGCCAGCTCAGAATACAGGGAGAGAGAGACCCAGTACTTC
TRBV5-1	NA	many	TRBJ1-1	CASRSQVMNTEAFF	TGCGCCAGCAGGTCACAGGTTATGAACACTGAAGCTTTCTTT
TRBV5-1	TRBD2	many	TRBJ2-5	CASSGGLGETQYF	TGCGCCAGCAGCGGGGGACTAGGCGAGACCCAGTACTTC
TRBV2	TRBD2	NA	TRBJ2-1	CATQRDGGGHNEQFF	TGTGCCACCCAGCGTGACGGGGGGGGTCACAATGAGCAGTTCTTC
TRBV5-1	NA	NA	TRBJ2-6	CASSLVGEVGANVLTF	TGCGCCAGCAGCTTGGTGGGGGAGGTAGGGGCCAACGTCCTGACTTTC
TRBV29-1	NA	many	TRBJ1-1	CSVKTYPEAFF	TGCAGCGTTAAAACGTACCCTGAAGCTTTCTTT
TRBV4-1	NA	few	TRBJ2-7	CASSQARDSYEQYF	TGCGCCAGCAGCCAAGCGCGGGACTCCTACGAGCAGTACTTC
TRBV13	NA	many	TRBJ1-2	CASSIGTNYGYTF	TGTGCCAGCAGCATCGGGACTAACTATGGCTACACCTTC
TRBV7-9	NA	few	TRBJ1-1	CASSLDSGPKAFF	TGTGCCAGCAGCTTAGACTCAGGGCCGAAAGCTTTCTTT
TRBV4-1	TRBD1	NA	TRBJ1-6	CASSQPYRGTGALTLHF	TGCGCCAGCAGCCAACCCTATAGGGGGACAGGGGCGTTAACCCTCCACTTT
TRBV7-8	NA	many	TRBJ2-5	CASSLVYQETQYF	TGTGCCAGCAGCTTAGTGTACCAAGAGACCCAGTACTTC
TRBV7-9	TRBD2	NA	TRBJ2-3	CASSLAGGITDTQYF	TGTGCCAGCAGCTTGGCGGGGGGGATCACAGATACGCAGTATTTT
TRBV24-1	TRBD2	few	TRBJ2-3	CATSGWPSGTTDTQYF	TGTGCCACCAGTGGTTGGCCTAGCGGGACCACAGATACGCAGTATTTT
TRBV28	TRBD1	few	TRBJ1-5	CASSPHDRGGGNQPQHF	TGTGCCAGCAGTCCCCACGACAGGGGAGGGGGCAATCAGCCCCAGCATTTT
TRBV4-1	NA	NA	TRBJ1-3	CASSDYSSGNTIYF	TGCGCCAGCAGCGACTACAGCTCTGGAAACACCATATATTTT
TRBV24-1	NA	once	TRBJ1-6	CATSESAGNSPLHF	TGTGCCACCAGTGAATCCGCAGGGAATTCACCCCTCCACTTT
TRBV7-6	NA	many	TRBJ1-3	CASSLGARTSGNTIYF	TGTGCCAGCAGCTTAGGGGCCAGAACCTCTGGAAACACCATATATTTT
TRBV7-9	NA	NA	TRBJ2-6	CASSLYSSSGANVLTF	TGTGCCAGCAGCTTGTACTCGAGCTCTGGGGCCAACGTCCTGACTTTC
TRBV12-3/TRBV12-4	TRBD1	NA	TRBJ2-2	CASSLSRGFTGELFF	TGTGCCAGCAGTTTAAGCAGGGGGTTCACCGGGGAGCTGTTTTTT
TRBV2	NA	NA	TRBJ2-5	CASGAEVGETQYF	TGTGCCAGCGGAGCGGAGGTAGGAGAGACCCAGTACTTC
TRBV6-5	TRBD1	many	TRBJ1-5	CASSYVGQINQPQHF	TGTGCCAGCAGTTACGTGGGACAGATCAATCAGCCCCAGCATTTT
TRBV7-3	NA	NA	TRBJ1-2	CASSPTGRFGGYTF	TGTGCCAGCAGTCCCACAGGGAGATTTGGTGGCTACACCTTC
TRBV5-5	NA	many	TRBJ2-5	CASSLLHPIIQETQYF	TGTGCCAGCAGCTTGTTACACCCAATAATCCAAGAGACCCAGTACTTC
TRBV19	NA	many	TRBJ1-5	CASSPTGYGNQPQHF	TGTGCCAGTAGTCCGACCGGGTATGGCAATCAGCCCCAGCATTTT
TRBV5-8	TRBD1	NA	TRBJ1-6	CASSPSGGQGRSPLHF	TGTGCCAGCAGCCCCTCCGGGGGACAGGGGCGATCACCCCTCCACTTT
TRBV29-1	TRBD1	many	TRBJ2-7	CSVVSPDRTYEQYF	TGCAGCGTTGTGTCCCCGGACAGGACCTACGAGCAGTACTTC
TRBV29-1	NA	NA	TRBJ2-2	CSARPGQTNTGELFF	TGCAGCGCCCGACCAGGACAGACTAACACCGGGGAGCTGTTTTTT
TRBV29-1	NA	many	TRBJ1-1	CSVGRLPEAFF	TGCAGCGTGGGACGGCTACCTGAAGCTTTCTTT
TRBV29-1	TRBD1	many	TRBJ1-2	CSAGTGADGYTF	TGCAGCGCCGGGACAGGGGCTGACGGCTACACCTTC
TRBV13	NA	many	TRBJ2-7	CASRKTTGPGDEQYF	TGTGCCAGCAGGAAAACAACGGGCCCAGGAGACGAGCAGTACTTC
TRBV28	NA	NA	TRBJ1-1	CASRPMNTEAFF	TGTGCCAGCAGACCTATGAACACTGAAGCTTTCTTT
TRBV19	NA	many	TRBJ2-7	CASSTGQYSYEQYF	TGTGCCAGTAGTACCGGACAGTATTCCTACGAGCAGTACTTC
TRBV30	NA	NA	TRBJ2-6	CAWELTGRSF	TGTGCCTGGGAACTGACAGGGAGGTCTTTC
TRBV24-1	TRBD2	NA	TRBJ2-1	CATSDSGTSPLNEQFF	TGTGCCACCAGTGATTCCGGGACTAGCCCATTGAATGAGCAGTTCTTC
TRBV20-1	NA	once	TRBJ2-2	CSARPHTGELFF	TGCAGTGCCAGACCGCACACAGGGGAGCTGTTTTTT
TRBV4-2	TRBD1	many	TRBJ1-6	CASSQDRQGGSPLHF	TGTGCCAGCAGCCAAGATCGACAGGGTGGTTCACCCCTCCACTTT
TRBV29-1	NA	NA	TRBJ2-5	CSVNDWKQETQYF	TGCAGCGTGAACGACTGGAAACAAGAGACCCAGTACTTC
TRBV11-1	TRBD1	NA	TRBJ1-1	CASSAPGQGVKTEAFF	TGTGCCAGCAGTGCGCCGGGACAGGGAGTGAAGACTGAAGCTTTCTTT
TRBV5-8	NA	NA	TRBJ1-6	CASSLYRYNSPLHF	TGTGCCAGCAGCTTGTACCGGTACAATTCACCCCTCCACTTT
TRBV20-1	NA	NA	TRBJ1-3	CSATTVVSGNTIYF	TGCAGTGCTACGACGGTCGTCTCTGGAAACACCATATATTTT
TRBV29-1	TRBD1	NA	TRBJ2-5	CSVATVGDRVGETQYF	TGCAGCGTTGCAACGGTCGGTGACAGGGTTGGGGAGACCCAGTACTTC